The TCR beta chain described here comes from a study of T cell responses to AZD1222 COVID-19 vaccine. Study context: It was second doses at about 4 or about 12 weeks that were pooled.

On this clone itself: Its target is unknown.

Repertoires were generated with immunoSEQ multiplex PCR, while TCRdb's copy carries only in-frame clones and drops some. The sample yields about 120,000 clones, about 80% seen once. General study results and limits: Among spike-specific TCRs, nearly half reportedly target unmutated variant regions. Mostly white British, mostly female donors; authors suggested clonal diversity may be underestimated.

Germline V gives CDR1 SEHNR, CDR2 FQNEAQ (reference sequence). Trimming shortened V by 6 bases and J by 0 bases, and 9 bases separated the two germline ends. The CDR3 runs 14 residues. The V and J genes are TRBV7-9 and TRBJ2-1; D not certain. This receptor was identified in an adult in good health. This specimen was peripheral blood, taken on day 0 of AZD1222 vaccination. The CDR3 reads CASRSTSSYNEQFF. In DNA, the CDR3 is TGTGCCAGCAGAAGCACGAGCTCCTACAATGAGCAGTTCTTC.